This TCR beta chain stems from a study of T cells in Graves' hyperthyroidism and ophthalmopathy. Lactation, pregnancy, other autoimmune disease or uncontrolled infection led to exclusion of patients. There were TCR beta CDR3 regions amplified from RNA transcripts. The TCR CDR3 first-round RT-PCR relied on the HTBI primer set. From the multiplex PCR reads, TCRdb called clonotypes with MiXCR, one entry per CDR3 protein. In the table there are around 600,000 distinct CDR3 sequences, approximately 15% of which are singletons. This clonotype was seen at least ten times. This sequence was found in a woman between 18 and 30 years old with Graves' ophthalmopathy. The sample comprised blood.

CDR3 DNA: TGTGCCAGCAGTGCCGTCGGGACAGCGATGGGCTACGAGCAGTACTTC. It is translated as CASSAVGTAMGYEQYF. V usage is TRBV2 and J usage is TRBJ2-7; 7 bases are shared with TRBD1. With 4 bases clipped from V and 3 bases from J, the junction kept 12 bases outside the gene matches. The CDR3 contains 16 residues. Germline CDR1 SNHLY, CDR2 FYNNEI.